Each of the 4 T cell receptor beta chains below was sequenced from the same sample in a study of vaccination and CD4 T cells after COVID-19. These receptors lack a known antigen. Documented treatment: roughly 10-day PBMC culture with coronavirus spike peptide pools or control peptides (ViraFEST assay). Oncomine TCR Beta short-read sequencing was applied to DNA from cultured CD4+ T cells. MiXCR was run by TCRdb on the PCR reads, yielding one entry per CDR3 protein. The table lists thousands of distinct CDR3 sequences, about 66% of them singletons. The sample taken for sequencing was CD4+ T cells from blood, cultured in vitro. The receptors were sampled from a human donor who had recovered from COVID-19.

The chain recombines TRBV30 with TRBJ2-7; 15 bases map to TRBD2. Germline V CDR1 and CDR2: GTSNPN, SVGIG (reference sequence). This CDR3 contains 16 residues. Trimming removed 3 bases from V and 10 bases from J; junction bases left unmatched: 13. CDR3 loop: CAWSLKTGTSGRPQYF. The CDR3 nucleotides are TGTGCCTGGAGCTTAAAGACCGGGACTAGCGGGAGGCCCCAGTACTTC.

The gene calls are TRBV20-1 and TRBJ2-5; 10 nucleotides align to TRBD2. Germline V gene data show CDR1 as DFQATT and CDR2 as SNEGSKA (reference sequence). This CDR3 is built from 18 residues. With 0 bases clipped from V and 4 bases from J, the junction kept 14 bases outside the gene matches. CDR3 sequence (DNA): TGCAGTGCTAGAGACAACCACCTGACTAGCGGGCGGAGAGAGACCCAGTACTTC. This encodes CSARDNHLTSGRRETQYF.

For the CDR3, the DNA is TGCAGTGCTAGGAAGGTGCACTCCTACGAGCAGTACTTC. It is translated as CSARKVHSYEQYF. The V and J genes are TRBV20-1 and TRBJ2-7, with D uncertain. The V end lost 3 bases, the J end lost 0 bases, and 9 bases lay between the germline ends. CDR3 length equals 13 residues. Per germline, CDR1 DFQATT and CDR2 SNEGSKA (reference sequence).

This clonotype has only a few counts. V usage is TRBV20-1 and J usage is TRBJ2-1; D unclear. Trimming stripped 0 bases from V and 12 bases from J, with 15 bases between. Looked up from germline, CDR1 is DFQATT and CDR2 is SNEGSKA (reference sequence). The CDR3 sequence is 13 residues long. The CDR3 DNA follows: TGCAGTGCTAGAGAAGCTAGAAAGTATTCGCAGTTCTTC. It translates to CSAREARKYSQFF.